The clone carrying this T cell receptor (beta chain) was picked up a small number of times. What it binds is unknown. This entry is derived from a study of post-analysis software for immune sequencing data. Whole-study findings and limits: When patients were compared with controls, roughly five TRBV segments were more frequent, TRBV5-6, TRBV5-1 and TRBV20-1 among them.

cDNA libraries for TCR beta contained unique molecular identifiers. The source material, 1 to 10 million T cells, gave rise to 400,000 to 600,000 cDNA molecules. TCRdb redid the calling of the PCR reads with MiXCR, one entry per CDR3 protein. The table shows hundreds of thousands of distinct CDR3 sequences, with 25% to 30% occurring only once. Germline CDR1 SQVTM, CDR2 ANQGSEA. The CDR3 contains 13 residues. After removal of 4 bases from V and 10 bases from J, the junction contained 9 bases not matched to a gene. The genes are TRBV29-1 and TRBJ1-1, with 10 nucleotides matching TRBD1. This receptor was taken from a girl aged 5-17 years with multiple sclerosis. Sequences were obtained from blood. CDR3 loop: CSVGTGGRVGAFF. DNA of the CDR3: TGCAGCGTTGGGACAGGGGGGAGAGTTGGAGCTTTCTTT.